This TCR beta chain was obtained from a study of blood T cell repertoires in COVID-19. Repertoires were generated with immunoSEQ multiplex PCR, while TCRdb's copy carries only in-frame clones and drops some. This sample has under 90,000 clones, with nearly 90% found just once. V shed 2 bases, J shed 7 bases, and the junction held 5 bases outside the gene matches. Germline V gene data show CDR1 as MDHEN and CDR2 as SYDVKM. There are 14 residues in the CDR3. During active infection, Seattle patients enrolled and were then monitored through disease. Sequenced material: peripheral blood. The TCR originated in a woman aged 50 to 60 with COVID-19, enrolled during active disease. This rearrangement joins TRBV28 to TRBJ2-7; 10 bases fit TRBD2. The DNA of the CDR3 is TGTGCCAGCAGTTTACCTGGGACTAGCGAAGAGCAGTACTTC. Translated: CASSLPGTSEEQYF. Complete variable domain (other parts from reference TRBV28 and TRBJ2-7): DVKVTQSSRYLVKRTGEKVFLECVQDMDHENMFWYRQDPGLGLRLIYFSYDVKMKEKGDIPEGYSVSREKKERFSLILESASTNQTSMYLCASSLPGTSEEQYFGPGTRLTVT.